The 31 T cell receptor beta chains below were found in one sample sequenced in a study of blood T cell repertoires in COVID-19. Data came from immunoSEQ multiplex PCR; TCRdb stores just in-frame clones and leaves some out. This sample yields approximately 390,000 clones, of which just under 90% are seen a single time; around 10% belongs to the top ten. Input material: PBMCs or T cells enriched from blood (not recorded which). Receptors were obtained from a woman in her 50s who had recovered from COVID-19.

This clone has only a few counts. The CDR3 protein is CASSPGTGGSPGNTIYF. The DNA of the CDR3 is TGTGCCAGCAGCCCGGGGACAGGGGGCTCACCTGGAAACACCATATATTTT. The J gene is TRBJ1-3, the V gene TRBV7-9; 12 nucleotides match TRBD1. The CDR3 sequence is 17 residues long. CDR1 is SEHNR, CDR2 FQNEAQ, per germline (reference sequence). V was clipped by 5 bases and J by 2 bases; unmatched bases: 7.

The chain joins TRBV5-6 to TRBJ2-4, with 8 bases lining up with TRBD1. The CDR3 runs 19 residues. Germline V gene lookup returns CDR1 SGHDT and CDR2 YYEEEE. After removal of 1 base from V and 0 bases from J, the junction contained 12 bases not matched to a gene. The DNA of the CDR3 is TGTGCCAGCAGCTTGTGGGGACAGGCGAAGCTAATAGCCAAAAACATTCAGTACTTC. This gives the protein CASSLWGQAKLIAKNIQYF.

The chain recombines TRBV6-6 with TRBJ2-6; possibly TRBD1 for D (6 bases). The CDR3 length is 20 residues. Looked up from germline, CDR1 is MNHNY and CDR2 is SVGAGI (reference sequence). The V gene lost 5 bases and the J gene lost 0 bases, with 23 bases spanning the gap. CDR3 protein: CASSPQYRGFLNSGANVLTF. CDR3 nucleotides: TGTGCCAGCAGTCCCCAATATAGGGGGTTTTTAAACTCTGGGGCCAACGTCCTGACTTTC.

The V and J genes are TRBV4-1 and TRBJ2-6, with 7 bases aligning to TRBD1. The germline V gene has CDR1 MGHRA and CDR2 YSYEKL. The length of the CDR3 is 20 residues. V lost 1 base and J lost 0; bases outside the gene matches: 12. DNA for the CDR3: TGCGCCAGCAGCCAAGTGTCTTCAGGGGGTATAGTCTCTGGGGCCAACGTCCTGACTTTC. The encoded protein is CASSQVSSGGIVSGANVLTF.

V is TRBV11-2 and J is TRBJ1-1; a weak D match, TRBD1 (5 bases). Germline CDR1 reads SGHAT; CDR2 reads FQNNGV. This CDR3 spans 14 amino acids. V lost 4 bases to trimming and J lost 2 bases, with 11 bases between them. CDR3 residues: CASSSLDRNTEAFF. The CDR3 DNA follows: TGTGCCAGCAGCTCCCTCGACAGAAACACTGAAGCTTTCTTT.

The chain joins TRBV7-9 to TRBJ1-1; perhaps TRBD1 as D (6 bases). The CDR3 consists of 15 residues. The germline gives CDR1 SEHNR, CDR2 FQNEAQ (reference sequence). V was clipped by 5 bases and J by 0 bases, with 13 bases between them. The CDR3 bases are TGTGCCAGCAGCGCAGGACAGTTCTTGAACACTGAAGCTTTCTTT. It translates to CASSAGQFLNTEAFF.

The rearrangement joins TRBV12-3 or TRBV12-4 to TRBJ1-1; no definite D call. V lost 5 bases and J 5 bases, leaving 12 bases between the germline ends. The CDR3 length is 13 residues. CDR3 sequence: CASSEATTTEAFF. The DNA for the CDR3 is TGTGCCAGCAGTGAAGCGACCACAACTGAAGCTTTCTTT.

The gene calls are TRBV30 and TRBJ2-7, with 7 bases aligning to TRBD1. Trimming took 4 bases from V and 7 from J; bases not matched to a gene: 10. CDR1 and CDR2 from the germline V gene are GTSNPN and SVGIG (reference sequence). CDR3 size: 13 residues. The CDR3 is CAWNAGGSLEQYF. The CDR3 nucleotides read TGTGCCTGGAATGCAGGGGGATCGTTGGAGCAGTACTTC.

The J gene is TRBJ2-1, the V gene TRBV14; D is unclear. The germline CDR1 and CDR2 sequences are SGHDN and FVKESK. Trimming removed 1 base from V and 4 bases from J, with 8 bases in between. The CDR3 runs 14 residues. The CDR3 DNA reads TGTGCCAGCAGCCAAGTCTGGGCTTACAATGAGCAGTTCTTC. Translation: CASSQVWAYNEQFF. Using reference TRBV14 and TRBJ2-1 for the parts outside the CDR3, the full variable domain is EAGVTQFPSHSVIEKGQTVTLRCDPISGHDNLYWYRRVMGKEIKFLLHFVKESKQDESGMPNNRFLAERTGGTYSTLKVQPAELEDSGVYFCASSQVWAYNEQFFGPGTRLTVL.

The genes are TRBV3-1 (or the pseudogene TRBV3-2) and TRBJ2-2, with D uncertain. CDR1 and CDR2 (germline): LGHDT, YNNKEL (reference sequence). The CDR3 is 13 amino acids. V was shortened by 2 bases and J by 7 bases, with 8 bases between the two germline ends. The CDR3 is CASSQRLDGELFF. Written as DNA, the CDR3 is TGTGCCAGCAGCCAACGGTTAGACGGGGAGCTGTTTTTT.

The V call is TRBV28, the J call TRBJ2-7; 10 bases fit TRBD1. Looked up from germline, CDR1 is MDHEN and CDR2 is SYDVKM. Trimming cost V 6 bases and J 7 bases; bases outside gene matches: 6. This CDR3 comprises 13 residues. The CDR3 here is CASRRQGAGEQYF. The CDR3 nucleotides are TGTGCCAGCAGACGACAGGGGGCGGGTGAGCAGTACTTC.

The CDR3 here is CASSQDRGGPSKISYNEQFF. Here the CDR3 DNA reads TGCGCCAGCAGCCAAGATCGGGGGGGCCCCTCCAAAATCTCCTACAATGAGCAGTTCTTC. The V call is TRBV4-3, the J call TRBJ2-1; 8 nucleotides line up with TRBD2. The ends lost 0 bases at V and 0 bases at J; junction bases unmatched: 13. Germline loops: CDR1 LGHNA, CDR2 YSLEER. The CDR3 spans 20 residues.

The J gene is TRBJ1-2, the V gene TRBV29-1; tentatively, D is TRBD1 (5 bases). The CDR3 is made up of 11 amino acids. Germline V gene data show CDR1 as SQVTM and CDR2 as ANQGSEA. This CDR3 reads CAAGLSYGYTF. DNA for the CDR3: TGCGCCGCGGGACTTAGCTATGGCTACACCTTC.

The V and J genes are TRBV19 and TRBJ1-6; unclear D gene. V was clipped by 0 bases and J by 10 bases, with 7 bases between them. The CDR3 spans 13 residues. Per germline, CDR1 LNHDA and CDR2 SQIVND (reference sequence). Written as DNA, the CDR3 is TGTGCCAGTAGTATAGAACGGAGATCACCCCTCCACTTT. Amino acid sequence: CASSIERRSPLHF.

The genes are TRBV6-5 and TRBJ2-2, with TRBD1 matching 7 bases. This CDR3 has 14 amino acids. The germline V gene encodes CDR1 MNHEY and CDR2 SVGAGI. Trimming cost V 10 bases and J 3 bases; bases outside gene matches: 8. The CDR3 DNA reads TGTGCCACCATGGACAGGCCGGACACCGGGGAGCTGTTTTTT. This gives the protein CATMDRPDTGELFF.

The V and J genes are TRBV5-5 and TRBJ1-4, with TRBD1 matching 7 bases. Germline V CDR1 and CDR2: SGHKS, YYEKEE (reference sequence). CDR3 length equals 14 residues. The ends lost 2 bases at V and 5 bases at J; junction bases unmatched: 3. In nucleotides, the CDR3 is TGTGCCAGCAGCTTAGTACAGGGGAATGAAAAACTGTTTTTT. Its protein is CASSLVQGNEKLFF. The whole variable domain, remainder taken from reference TRBV5-5 and TRBJ1-4, is DAGVTQSPTHLIKTRGQQVTLRCSPISGHKSVSWYQQVLGQGPQFIFQYYEKEERGRGNFPDRFSARQFPNYSSELNVNALLLGDSALYLCASSLVQGNEKLFFGSGTQLSVL.

This chain joins TRBV12-5 and TRBJ1-3; the match to TRBD1 covers 8 bases. Germline-derived CDR1 and CDR2 are LGHNT and FRNRAP. The CDR3 sequence is 17 residues long. V shed 6 bases, J shed 0 bases, and the junction held 10 bases outside the gene matches. DNA for the CDR3: TGTGCTAGTGGGAGTGCGGGACAGGTTCTCTCTGGAAACACCATATATTTT. Translating it yields CASGSAGQVLSGNTIYF.

The chain carries TRBV3-1 (or the pseudogene TRBV3-2) and TRBJ1-2, with D possibly matching TRBD1 (6 bases). Germline V lookup: CDR1 LGHDT, CDR2 YNNKEL (reference sequence). The CDR3 has 13 amino acids. The V gene lost 6 bases and the J gene lost 3 bases, with 11 bases spanning the gap. CDR3 region: CASSSGGYYGYTF. The CDR3 nucleotides read TGTGCCAGCAGTTCGGGGGGCTACTATGGCTACACCTTC.

The rearrangement uses TRBV7-9 and TRBJ1-1; a possible D gene is TRBD1 (6 bases). This CDR3 has 14 amino acids. Germline CDR1 reads SEHNR; CDR2 reads FQNEAQ (reference sequence). Between the trimmed V and J ends, which lost 6 bases and 1 base, there was a span of 12 bases. The CDR3 DNA is TGTGCCAGCAGTTCACAGGGACGGAACACTGAAGCTTTCTTT. Translated, it gives CASSSQGRNTEAFF.

The rearrangement joins TRBV20-1 to TRBJ2-7; TRBD1 might be the D (6 bases). CDR1 is DFQATT, CDR2 SNEGSKA, per germline (reference sequence). This CDR3 is built from 11 residues. V was shortened by 6 bases and J by 4 bases, with 10 bases between the two germline ends. CDR3 amino acids: CSAEGVYEQYF. The CDR3 region has the DNA TGCAGTGCCGAGGGGGTATACGAGCAGTACTTC.

The CDR3 nucleotides are TGTGCCTGGAGGTTCAGGGGCCGTTCGGCTAATGAAAAACTGTTTTTT. Translating it yields CAWRFRGRSANEKLFF. The rearrangement uses TRBV30 and TRBJ1-4; maybe TRBD1 (6 bases). The germline gives CDR1 GTSNPN, CDR2 SVGIG (reference sequence). Trimming removed 3 bases at V and 3 bases at J, with 17 bases between. This CDR3 has 16 residues.

The CDR3, as DNA: TGCGCCAGCAGCTTGGTCCAGGCGACGGGAAACACCATATATTTT. Protein sequence: CASSLVQATGNTIYF. The chain is built from TRBV5-1 and TRBJ1-3; D ambiguous. The CDR3 extends over 15 amino acids. Germline assignment: CDR1 SGHRS and CDR2 YFSETQ. V dropped 0 bases and J dropped 4 bases, with 11 bases sitting between them.

The gene calls are TRBV28 and TRBJ1-5; D is perhaps TRBD1 (5 bases). The CDR3 has 14 residues. The V end was cut by 6 bases, the J end by 3 bases, with 12 bases between. Germline CDR1 is MDHEN and CDR2 is SYDVKM. The CDR3 nucleotides read TGTGCCAGCAGGATGCACAGGAACAATCAGCCCCAGCATTTT. It codes for CASRMHRNNQPQHF.

This clone was observed a single time. The genes are TRBV30 and TRBJ1-6; unclear D gene. CDR1 GTSNPN and CDR2 SVGIG come from the germline V gene (reference sequence). The CDR3 has 14 residues. V was cut by 1 base and J by 6 bases, with 10 bases left in between. CDR3 in DNA: TGTGCCTGGAGTGAGCTTCTTTCTAATTCACCCCTCCACTTT. This encodes CAWSELLSNSPLHF.

The sample holds one count of this clone. The chain couples TRBV6-2 or TRBV6-3 to TRBJ2-1; 8 positions agree with TRBD2. Germline CDR1 MNHEY, CDR2 SVGEGT. The CDR3 contains 17 residues. V was pared by 4 bases and J by 9 bases, with 17 bases of the junction left unmatched. The CDR3 bases are TGTGCCAGCAGTTCCCTTATCTGGGAGCGGGGGCGTGGTGAGCAGTTCTTC. This gives the protein CASSSLIWERGRGEQFF.

The chain uses TRBV5-1 and TRBJ1-2; 11 bases are shared with TRBD1. V lost 2 bases to trimming and J lost 8 bases; unmatched junction nucleotides: 8. The V gene's germline CDR1 is SGHRS and CDR2 YFSETQ. This CDR3 is built from 15 residues. For the CDR3, the DNA is TGCGCCAGCAGCTTATCAGGACAGGGGGCTGAGGGCTACACCTTC. The encoded protein is CASSLSGQGAEGYTF.

The rearrangement uses TRBV4-3 and TRBJ2-3; TRBD2 matches at 12 bases. Trimming at V came to 0 bases and at J to 4 bases, leaving 17 bases not matched to a gene. CDR3 length: 21 residues. CDR1 is LGHNA, CDR2 YSLEER, per germline. For the CDR3, the DNA is TGCGCCAGCAGCCAAGATCTTCTGCTAGCGGGGGGGACAGGGTTAGCAGATACGCAGTATTTT. This codes for CASSQDLLLAGGTGLADTQYF.

The rearrangement uses TRBV3-1 (or the pseudogene TRBV3-2) and TRBJ1-2; TRBD1 matches at 7 bases. Trimming at V came to 3 bases and at J to 10 bases, leaving 11 bases not matched to a gene. Looked up from germline, CDR1 is LGHDT and CDR2 is YNNKEL (reference sequence). The CDR3 is 14 residues long. CDR3 region: CASSQSSQGTAYTF. The CDR3 DNA is TGTGCCAGCAGCCAGTCTTCACAGGGGACAGCCTACACCTTC.

The rearrangement uses TRBV19 and TRBJ2-1; possibly TRBD2 for D (6 bases). The length of the CDR3 is 13 residues. Germline assignment: CDR1 LNHDA and CDR2 SQIVND (reference sequence). Deletions cut 5 bases from V and 4 bases from J, with 9 bases between. CDR3 loop: CASSPGTYNEQFF. CDR3 coding DNA: TGTGCCAGTAGTCCGGGGACTTACAATGAGCAGTTCTTC.

The chain employs TRBV7-8 and TRBJ2-7; D is undetermined. This CDR3 has 12 amino acids. CDR1 and CDR2 from the germline V gene are SGHVS and FQNEAQ. V lost 1 base, J lost 3 bases, and 4 bases lay in between. The CDR3 nucleotides read TGTGCCAGCAGCTTAGGTTACTACGAGCAGTACTTC. The encoded protein is CASSLGYYEQYF.

J is TRBJ1-2 and V is TRBV5-1; 10 bases match TRBD1. Trimming took 5 bases from V and 8 from J; bases not matched to a gene: 9. Looked up from germline, CDR1 is SGHRS and CDR2 is YFSETQ. The CDR3 extends over 14 amino acids. As DNA, the CDR3 is TGCGCCAGCAGGGAAGAAGGGACAGGGGTAGGCTACACCTTC. Protein product: CASREEGTGVGYTF. The entire variable domain, with the rest obtained from reference TRBV5-1 and TRBJ1-2, is as follows: KAGVTQTPRYLIKTRGQQVTLSCSPISGHRSVSWYQQTPGQGLQFLFEYFSETQRNKGNFPGRFSGRQFSNSRSEMNVSTLELGDSALYLCASREEGTGVGYTFGSGTRLTVV.